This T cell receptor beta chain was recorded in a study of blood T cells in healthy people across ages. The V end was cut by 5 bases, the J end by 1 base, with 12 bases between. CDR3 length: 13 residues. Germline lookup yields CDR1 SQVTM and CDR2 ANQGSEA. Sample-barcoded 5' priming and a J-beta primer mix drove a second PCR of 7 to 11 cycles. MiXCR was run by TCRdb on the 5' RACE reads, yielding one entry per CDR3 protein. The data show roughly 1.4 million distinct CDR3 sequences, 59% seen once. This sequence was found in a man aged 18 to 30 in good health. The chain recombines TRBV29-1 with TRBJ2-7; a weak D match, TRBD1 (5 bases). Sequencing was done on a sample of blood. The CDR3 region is CSVRPRDSYEQYF. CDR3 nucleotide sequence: TGCAGCGTTAGGCCCAGGGATTCCTACGAGCAGTACTTC.